These 6 T cell receptor beta chains were sequenced from one sample in a study of blood T cell repertoires in COVID-19. Here immunoSEQ multiplex PCR was the method, and the copy in TCRdb shows in-frame clones only, minus some. The data show about 200,000 clones, 92% seen once. Sequencing input: peripheral blood. Receptors originate from a man in his thirties or forties with acute or convalescent COVID-19.

The genes are TRBV10-3 and TRBJ2-7; weak D call: TRBD2 (5 bases). The CDR3 runs 13 residues. The V gene lost 5 bases and the J gene lost 3 bases, with 11 bases spanning the gap. In germline, CDR1 is ENHRY, CDR2 SYGVKD. The DNA for the CDR3 is TGTGCCATCAGTCCCCGGGATAGCTACGAGCAGTACTTC. This gives the protein CAISPRDSYEQYF.

The chain uses TRBV3-1 (or the pseudogene TRBV3-2) and TRBJ1-6; the match to TRBD1 covers 12 bases. Germline assignment: CDR1 LGHDT and CDR2 YNNKEL (reference sequence). The CDR3 runs to 17 residues. The V gene end was trimmed by 7 bases and the J gene end by 4 bases; junction bases not matched to a gene: 8. This CDR3 is CASTPKGQGAYNSPLHF. As DNA, the CDR3 is TGTGCCAGCACGCCCAAGGGACAGGGGGCGTATAATTCACCCCTCCACTTT.

This clone appeared once. CDR3 sequence: CASSPRGRDYGYTF. The CDR3 region has the DNA TGTGCCAGCAGTCCCAGGGGGCGCGACTATGGCTACACCTTC. The chain joins TRBV6-5 to TRBJ1-2, with TRBD1 matching over 8 bases. The V segment lost 5 bases and the J segment 3 bases; nucleotides outside the gene matches: 5. CDR3 length: 14 residues. CDR1 is MNHEY and CDR2 is SVGAGI in the germline V gene.

The chain recombines TRBV5-1 with TRBJ2-1, with D perhaps TRBD1 (5 bases). The CDR3 totals 13 residues. With 5 bases removed from V and 4 bases from J, the gap between germline ends came to 10 bases. Per the germline V gene, CDR1 is SGHRS and CDR2 is YFSETQ. The DNA for the CDR3 is TGCGCCAGCAGGAGGCAGGGATACAATGAGCAGTTCTTC. Translation: CASRRQGYNEQFF.

The CDR3 nucleotides read TGTGCCTGGAGCCGGGGGATCTCTGGAAACACCATATATTTT. Its protein is CAWSRGISGNTIYF. The gene calls are TRBV30 and TRBJ1-3; perhaps TRBD1 as D (5 bases). This CDR3 is 14 amino acids long. Trimming removed 3 bases from V and 0 bases from J, with 9 bases in between. Germline V lookup: CDR1 GTSNPN, CDR2 SVGIG (reference sequence).

This rearrangement joins TRBV4-1 to TRBJ1-3; maybe TRBD1 (6 bases). The CDR3 runs to 18 residues. Germline V gene lookup returns CDR1 MGHRA and CDR2 YSYEKL. V lost 0 bases and J lost 2, with 17 bases in between. The CDR3: CASSQELGARIPGNTIYF. The DNA of the CDR3 is TGCGCCAGCAGCCAAGAACTGGGGGCGCGAATCCCTGGAAACACCATATATTTT.